Listed below are T cell receptor beta chains from one sample, sequenced in a study of early T cells in non-severe SARS-CoV-2 infection. TCRdb re-analysed the 5' RACE reads in MiXCR, keeping a single row per CDR3 protein. The sample records 40,000 or so distinct CDR3 sequences, 4.5% to 7% being singletons. The sequencing used whole blood, collected at baseline. These receptors originate from an adult who was a healthcare worker with PCR-confirmed SARS-CoV-2 infection or an uninfected control (not recorded which). Both conserved end residues are part of each CDR3. The order of the fields is D gene, V gene, J gene, CDR3 protein. D genes are given only for firm matches.

TRBD1	TRBV5-1	TRBJ2-7	CASSLGDRAYEQYF
.	TRBV29-1	TRBJ2-2	CSVGKGPGELFF
.	TRBV9	TRBJ1-3	CASSVGTVDTIYF
.	TRBV7-9	TRBJ2-2	CASKVPPRSGTGELFF
.	TRBV20-1	TRBJ1-1	CSAHPAGQLHTEAFF
TRBD1	TRBV6-2/TRBV6-3	TRBJ1-1	CATRQGYTEAFF
.	TRBV14	TRBJ2-2	CASSQEYPGELFF
TRBD2	TRBV19	TRBJ2-5	CASSPRGGEETQYF
.	TRBV29-1	TRBJ2-3	CSAAPQRLSDTQYF
.	TRBV4-1	TRBJ2-1	CASSQAAGSYNEQFF
.	TRBV3-1	TRBJ2-7	CASSQAHGGAYEQYF
.	TRBV9	TRBJ1-3	CASSVDGVLRNTIYF
.	TRBV29-1	TRBJ2-7	CSVGGPSYEQYF
.	TRBV12-3/TRBV12-4	TRBJ1-4	CASSPDGLNSKLFF
.	TRBV10-3	TRBJ1-6	CAISGAQGSNSPLHF
TRBD2	TRBV4-2	TRBJ2-1	CASSQVASGFYNEQFF
.	TRBV18	TRBJ2-7	CASSPREFSYEQYF
TRBD2	TRBV19	TRBJ2-1	CASSIGGLGHEQFF
.	TRBV5-5	TRBJ2-5	CASSFEYQETQYF
.	TRBV5-6	TRBJ1-1	CASSYTGREAFF
.	TRBV11-2	TRBJ1-1	CASSYGGTEAFF
.	TRBV12-3/TRBV12-4	TRBJ2-4	CASSFPGGVNIQYF
.	TRBV7-3	TRBJ2-3	CASSNAPWDTQYF
.	TRBV7-8	TRBJ2-5	CASSPRDTQETQYF
.	TRBV10-1	TRBJ1-6	CASSVGQSYNSPLHF
TRBD1	TRBV7-9	TRBJ2-3	CASSWDRDTDTQYF
.	TRBV10-3	TRBJ1-2	CAISERDTRALKYGYTF
.	TRBV3-1	TRBJ1-2	CASSQVSPVGYTF
TRBD2	TRBV7-2	TRBJ2-1	CASSWTSGTYNEQFF
.	TRBV21-1	TRBJ2-2	CASSKGTRGGTGELFF
.	TRBV9	TRBJ1-6	CASSALGEGGSPLHF
TRBD2	TRBV30	TRBJ2-3	CAWSPGASGRWSDTQYF
.	TRBV20-1	TRBJ2-7	CSARTISYEQYF
.	TRBV9	TRBJ2-2	CASSGGQGGTGELFF
TRBD1	TRBV19	TRBJ2-2	CASSSTDRGTGELFF
.	TRBV29-1	TRBJ2-5	CSVSIDPGGTQYF
TRBD1	TRBV12-5	TRBJ2-5	CASGVRGPRSRATQYF
TRBD2	TRBV3-1	TRBJ2-1	CASSQVGFISGSSYNEQFF
TRBD1	TRBV11-2	TRBJ2-7	CASTISTGSHEQYF
.	TRBV12-5	TRBJ1-2	CASGQGYGYTF
TRBD2	TRBV27	TRBJ2-3	CASGMRGGQYF